Below are 23 T cell receptor beta chains sequenced from a single sample in a study of cytomegalovirus exposure and HLA in healthy donors. Clones were sequenced by immunoSEQ multiplex PCR, and TCRdb holds only the in-frame ones, with some missing. The sample yields fewer than 120,000 clones, 70% to 90% seen once. Sequencing was performed on PBMCs. Receptor source: a woman aged 30 to 39 in good health and CMV-seropositive.

J is TRBJ2-3 and V is TRBV11-2, with D perhaps TRBD2 (6 bases). Trimming stripped 2 bases from V and 11 bases from J, with 23 bases between. Germline V gene data show CDR1 as SGHAT and CDR2 as FQNNGV. CDR3 size: 16 residues. CDR3 sequence: CASSLSLVYVREVQYF. CDR3 in DNA: TGTGCCAGCAGCTTATCGCTTGTCTATGTGCGGGAAGTGCAGTATTTT.

The chain joins TRBV6-5 to TRBJ2-2; 9 positions match TRBD1. CDR3 length equals 15 residues. Trimming cost V 7 bases and J 4 bases; bases outside gene matches: 7. The V gene's germline CDR1 is MNHEY and CDR2 SVGAGI. CDR3 region: CASINRGPGTGELFF. As DNA, the CDR3 is TGTGCCAGCATCAACAGGGGGCCTGGCACCGGGGAGCTGTTTTTT.

The chain combines TRBV19 with TRBJ1-5; 8 bases agree with TRBD1. Germline loops: CDR1 LNHDA, CDR2 SQIVND (reference sequence). The CDR3 is made up of 15 amino acids. V lost 4 bases to trimming and J lost 7 bases; unmatched junction nucleotides: 9. Written as DNA, the CDR3 is TGTGCCAGTAGTACGACAGGGGAGGGAAGGCAGCCCCAGCATTTT. Protein sequence: CASSTTGEGRQPQHF. Looking up the rest from reference TRBV19 and TRBJ1-5 gives the full variable domain: DGGITQSPKYLFRKEGQNVTLSCEQNLNHDAMYWYRQDPGQGLRLIYYSQIVNDFQKGDIAEGYSVSREKKESFPLTVTSAQKNPTAFYLCASSTTGEGRQPQHFGDGTRLSIL.

The chain couples TRBV27 to TRBJ2-7, with 11 bases matching TRBD2. CDR3 length equals 15 residues. J gave up 3 bases and V 6 bases, and 7 bases lay outside the gene matches. Germline CDR1 and CDR2: MNHEY and SMNVEV (reference sequence). In DNA form, the CDR3 reads TGTGCCAGCAGCCATAGCGGGGGGGGCTACTACGAGCAGTACTTC. Translation gives CASSHSGGGYYEQYF.

The chain uses TRBV19 and TRBJ2-7, with D possibly matching TRBD1 (6 bases). The CDR3 consists of 15 residues. The ends were cut back, 5 bases at V and 5 bases at J, with 19 bases in the middle. Germline V gene lookup returns CDR1 LNHDA and CDR2 SQIVND (reference sequence). The CDR3 sequence: CASSQPGHPWNEQYF. The CDR3 region has the DNA TGTGCCAGTAGTCAGCCGGGACACCCCTGGAACGAGCAGTACTTC. The full variable domain, with the rest looked up from reference TRBV19 and TRBJ2-7, is DGGITQSPKYLFRKEGQNVTLSCEQNLNHDAMYWYRQDPGQGLRLIYYSQIVNDFQKGDIAEGYSVSREKKESFPLTVTSAQKNPTAFYLCASSQPGHPWNEQYFGPGTRLTVT.

This clone was recorded a few times. V is TRBV28 and J is TRBJ1-2; a weak D match, TRBD1 (6 bases). The V gene lost 5 bases and the J gene lost 4 bases, with 14 bases spanning the gap. CDR3 size: 14 residues. The germline gives CDR1 MDHEN, CDR2 SYDVKM. DNA for the CDR3: TGTGCCAGCAGTCCGCAGGCAGGGGCCTATGGCTACACCTTC. Protein sequence: CASSPQAGAYGYTF.

The DNA of the CDR3 is TGTGCCACCCTATTAGGGAGGGGCAATCAGCCCCAGCATTTT. Translated, it gives CATLLGRGNQPQHF. The chain has TRBV19 and TRBJ1-5; D unclear. The CDR3 is 14 amino acids. V was clipped by 10 bases and J by 2 bases, with 15 bases between them. Looked up from germline, CDR1 is LNHDA and CDR2 is SQIVND (reference sequence).

The rearrangement joins TRBV6-6 to TRBJ1-1; TRBD1 aligns across 7 bases. The ends lost 0 bases at V and 7 bases at J; junction bases unmatched: 2. The germline CDR1 and CDR2 sequences are MNHNY and SVGAGI (reference sequence). The CDR3 has 13 amino acids. CDR3 sequence (DNA): TGTGCCAGCAGTTACTCGGGGGACAGTGAAGCTTTCTTT. Amino acid sequence: CASSYSGDSEAFF.

This chain connects TRBV2 to TRBJ2-1; no reliable D call. The CDR3 has 12 residues. With 3 bases removed from V and 3 bases from J, the gap between germline ends came to 3 bases. The germline V gene has CDR1 SNHLY and CDR2 FYNNEI. The CDR3 is CASSDNYNEQFF. The CDR3 DNA is TGTGCCAGCAGTGACAACTACAATGAGCAGTTCTTC.

This clone was detected once. This sequence joins TRBV5-6 and TRBJ1-3; no clear D gene. This CDR3 has 16 residues. The germline CDR1 and CDR2 sequences are SGHDT and YYEEEE. Trimming left V 4 bases short and J 0 bases short, with 14 bases between. CDR3 protein: CASSVYLSYSGNTIYF. The CDR3 DNA is TGTGCCAGCAGCGTGTACCTTTCCTACTCTGGAAACACCATATATTTT.

This clone has a single count. The chain has TRBV5-1 and TRBJ2-7; TRBD2 is a possible D gene (6 bases). V was cut by 3 bases and J by 5 bases, with 15 bases left in between. CDR1 and CDR2 from the germline V gene are SGHRS and YFSETQ. The CDR3 extends over 14 amino acids. Here the CDR3 DNA reads TGCGCCAGCAGCTCGATCGGGAGTAGGGACGAGCAGTACTTC. Translation gives CASSSIGSRDEQYF.

The gene calls are TRBV11-2 and TRBJ1-3; 9 bases map to TRBD1. CDR1 SGHAT and CDR2 FQNNGV come from the germline V gene. The trim removed 5 bases at V and 4 bases at J, leaving 6 bases unmatched. The CDR3 totals 15 residues. The DNA for the CDR3 is TGTGCCAGCAGCATCTACAGGGGGCAAGGAAACACCATATATTTT. It translates to CASSIYRGQGNTIYF.

This rearrangement joins TRBV5-4 to TRBJ2-3, with D maybe TRBD2 (6 bases). Germline CDR1 reads SGHNT; CDR2 reads YYREEE (reference sequence). The CDR3 is 15 residues long. The V end was cut by 6 bases, the J end by 0 bases, with 14 bases between. CDR3 sequence reads: CASTSRGTSTDTQYF. CDR3 bases: TGTGCCAGCACCTCTCGGGGGACCAGCACAGATACGCAGTATTTT.

The chain employs TRBV4-3 and TRBJ2-2; D might be TRBD2 (6 bases). Trimming stripped 6 bases from V and 2 bases from J, with 10 bases between. The germline CDR1 and CDR2 sequences are LGHNA and YSLEER. The CDR3 extends over 14 amino acids. CDR3 residues: CASRGGINTGELFF. CDR3 nucleotide sequence: TGCGCCAGCAGGGGAGGTATTAACACCGGGGAGCTGTTTTTT.

This chain joins TRBV6-5 and TRBJ2-2; 8 nucleotides align to TRBD1. The CDR3 totals 15 residues. The J segment lost 6 bases and the V segment lost 3 bases, leaving 6 bases of the junction unmatched. The germline V gene encodes CDR1 MNHEY and CDR2 SVGAGI. The CDR3 DNA reads as TGTGCCAGCAGTTATGCCCAGGGGGCGGCCGGGGAGCTGTTTTTT. Translated, it gives CASSYAQGAAGELFF.

The chain combines TRBV15 with TRBJ2-1, with 7 bases lining up with TRBD2. This CDR3 is built from 14 residues. V shed 4 bases, J shed 9 bases, and the junction held 9 bases outside the gene matches. Germline V lookup: CDR1 LNHNV, CDR2 YYDKDF (reference sequence). This chain's CDR3 is CATSKDGREGEQFF. The CDR3 DNA reads TGTGCCACCAGCAAGGATGGGAGGGAAGGTGAGCAGTTCTTC.

This clone was picked up one time. The rearrangement joins TRBV6-5 to TRBJ1-1, with 7 positions matching TRBD1. Germline lookup yields CDR1 MNHEY and CDR2 SVGAGI. The CDR3 is 13 residues long. V was pared by 6 bases and J by 5 bases, with 6 bases of the junction left unmatched. The CDR3 is CASRIQGWTEAFF. CDR3 sequence (DNA): TGTGCCAGCAGGATACAGGGGTGGACTGAAGCTTTCTTT.

This chain links TRBV5-1 with TRBJ2-1; D remains ambiguous. The CDR3 has 14 residues. Germline CDR1 SGHRS, CDR2 YFSETQ. Trimming cost V 0 bases and J 4 bases, with 8 bases left between them. The CDR3 DNA reads as TGCGCCAGCAGCTTGGGGCCGCATTACAATGAGCAGTTCTTC. It encodes CASSLGPHYNEQFF. The full variable domain, with the rest looked up from reference TRBV5-1 and TRBJ2-1, is KAGVTQTPRYLIKTRGQQVTLSCSPISGHRSVSWYQQTPGQGLQFLFEYFSETQRNKGNFPGRFSGRQFSNSRSEMNVSTLELGDSALYLCASSLGPHYNEQFFGPGTRLTVL.

The chain has TRBV6-6 and TRBJ1-2; 9 nucleotides line up with TRBD1. The CDR3 runs 15 residues. V trimming: 11 bases; J trimming: 5 bases; junction bases outside the gene matches: 15. Germline lookup yields CDR1 MNHNY and CDR2 SVGAGI (reference sequence). The CDR3 nucleotides read TGTGCCGGCTCCGCTGGACAGGGGAAAGATTATGGCTACACCTTC. Residues: CAGSAGQGKDYGYTF.

The rearrangement uses TRBV2 and TRBJ1-2; 8 bases match TRBD1. CDR3 length equals 14 residues. Trimming took 6 bases from V and 7 from J; bases not matched to a gene: 10. Germline CDR1 SNHLY, CDR2 FYNNEI. CDR3 DNA sequence: TGTGCCAGCAGATTAGACAGGGGATTTGCTGGCTACACCTTC. Protein sequence: CASRLDRGFAGYTF.

The V and J genes are TRBV6-5 and TRBJ2-1; TRBD1 agrees at 8 bases. This CDR3 is 15 amino acids long. The trim removed 5 bases at V and 6 bases at J, leaving 9 bases unmatched. Germline V lookup: CDR1 MNHEY, CDR2 SVGAGI. DNA of the CDR3: TGTGCCAGCAGTACCCGGAGACAGGGGCTCAATGAGCAGTTCTTC. Its translation is CASSTRRQGLNEQFF.

The rearrangement links TRBV4-1 to TRBJ2-5; TRBD1 matches 9 bases. This CDR3 is built from 15 residues. CDR1 is MGHRA, CDR2 YSYEKL, per germline. With V trimmed by 0 bases and J by 4 bases, 3 bases remained unmatched. In DNA form, the CDR3 reads TGCGCCAGCAGCCAAGACCCGGGACAGGGAGAGACCCAGTACTTC. It translates to CASSQDPGQGETQYF.

The chain links TRBV5-6 to TRBJ2-7; 7 bases agree with TRBD1. CDR1 SGHDT and CDR2 YYEEEE come from the germline V gene. The CDR3 covers 16 residues. V lost 0 bases, J lost 2 bases, and 8 bases stayed unmatched. In nucleotides, the CDR3 is TGTGCCAGCAGCTTGGATGAGGGGGACAGTACCTACGAGCAGTACTTC. It specifies CASSLDEGDSTYEQYF.